This entry lists 5 T cell receptor beta chains sequenced from one sample in a study of response to subunit inactivated influenza vaccine. TCRdb used MiXCR to reprocess the RT-PCR reads, holding one entry per CDR3 protein. The sample lists 540,000 or so distinct CDR3 sequences, 10% to 15% seen once, with around 12% in the top ten. Sample: PBMCs from blood, taken 40 to 50 days after vaccination. These receptors were taken from a man in his forties or fifties who received an inactivated influenza vaccine.

This clonotype was observed a few times. The V and J genes are TRBV5-5 and TRBJ2-2; D not certain. CDR1 is SGHKS, CDR2 YYEKEE, per germline (reference sequence). The CDR3 length is 14 residues. V was clipped by 2 bases and J by 6 bases, with 11 bases between them. The CDR3 nucleotides are TGTGCCAGCAGCTTCGAATTCGTCGCCGGGGAGCTGTTTTTT. Translation: CASSFEFVAGELFF.

This chain joins TRBV7-6 and TRBJ2-2; 13 bases match TRBD2. Germline assignment: CDR1 SGHVS and CDR2 FNYEAQ. V lost 1 base and J lost 4; bases outside the gene matches: 3. The CDR3 sequence is 17 residues long. The CDR3 DNA follows: TGTGCCAGCAGCTTAGGGACTAGCGGGAGAGGCACCGGGGAGCTGTTTTTT. Translation gives CASSLGTSGRGTGELFF.

The rearrangement joins TRBV5-5 to TRBJ2-4; D call uncertain. The length of the CDR3 is 18 residues. V lost 4 bases and J 0 bases, leaving 20 bases between the germline ends. Germline CDR1 reads SGHKS; CDR2 reads YYEKEE (reference sequence). The CDR3 loop is CASSKFFLDAAAKNIQYF. In DNA form, the CDR3 reads TGTGCCAGCAGCAAATTCTTTTTGGACGCCGCAGCCAAAAACATTCAGTACTTC.

This clonotype was observed at least ten times. The chain is built from TRBV6-5 and TRBJ2-7, with D perhaps TRBD1 or TRBD2 (5 bases each). Germline V gene sequence: CDR1 MNHEY, CDR2 SVGAGI. V gave up 6 bases and J gave up 1 base, with 7 bases separating them. The CDR3 totals 12 residues. The CDR3 nucleotides are TGTGCCAGCAGAGAGGGGTCCTACGAGCAGTACTTC. Translated: CASREGSYEQYF.

The chain employs TRBV29-1 and TRBJ1-1; the match to TRBD1 covers 9 bases. Germline V CDR1 and CDR2: SQVTM, ANQGSEA. Germline trimming cut 5 bases from V and 4 bases from J; bases unmatched to any gene: 8. The CDR3 sequence is 14 residues long. CDR3 amino acids: CSVYRQGVGTEAFF. CDR3 DNA: TGCAGCGTTTACCGACAGGGGGTAGGCACTGAAGCTTTCTTT.